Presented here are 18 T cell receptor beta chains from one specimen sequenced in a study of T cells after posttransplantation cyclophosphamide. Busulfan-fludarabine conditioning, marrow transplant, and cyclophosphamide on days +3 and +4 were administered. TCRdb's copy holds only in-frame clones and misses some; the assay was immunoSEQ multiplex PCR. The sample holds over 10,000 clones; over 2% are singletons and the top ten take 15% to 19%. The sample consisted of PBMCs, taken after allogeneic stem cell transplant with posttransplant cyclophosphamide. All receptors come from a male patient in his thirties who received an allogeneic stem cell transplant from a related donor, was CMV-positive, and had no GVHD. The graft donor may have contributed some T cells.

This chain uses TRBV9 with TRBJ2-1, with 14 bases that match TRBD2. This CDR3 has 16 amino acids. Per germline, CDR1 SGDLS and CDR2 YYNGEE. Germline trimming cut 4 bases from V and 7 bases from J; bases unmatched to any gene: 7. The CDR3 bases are TGTGCCAGCAGCCGGAGACTAGCGGGAGGGGGTAATGAGCAGTTCTTC. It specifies CASSRRLAGGGNEQFF.

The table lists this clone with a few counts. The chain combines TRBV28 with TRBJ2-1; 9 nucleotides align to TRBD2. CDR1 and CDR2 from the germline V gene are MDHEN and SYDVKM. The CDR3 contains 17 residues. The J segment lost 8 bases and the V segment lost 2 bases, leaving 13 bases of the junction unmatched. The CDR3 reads CASSLGAGGPPRDEQFF. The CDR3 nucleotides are TGTGCCAGCAGTTTAGGGGCGGGAGGGCCCCCTAGAGATGAGCAGTTCTTC.

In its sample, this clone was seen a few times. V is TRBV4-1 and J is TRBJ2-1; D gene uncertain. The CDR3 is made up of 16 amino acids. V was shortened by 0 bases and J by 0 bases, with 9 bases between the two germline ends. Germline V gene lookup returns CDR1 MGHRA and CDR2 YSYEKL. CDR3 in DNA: TGCGCCAGCAGCCAAGATGCTATTCTCTCCTACAATGAGCAGTTCTTC. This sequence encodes CASSQDAILSYNEQFF.

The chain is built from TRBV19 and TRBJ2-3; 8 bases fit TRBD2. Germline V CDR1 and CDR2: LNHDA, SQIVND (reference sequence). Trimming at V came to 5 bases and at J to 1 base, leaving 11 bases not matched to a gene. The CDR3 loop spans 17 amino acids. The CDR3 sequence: CASSASLAGGRTDTQYF. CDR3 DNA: TGTGCCAGTAGTGCCAGTTTGGCGGGAGGTCGCACAGATACGCAGTATTTT.

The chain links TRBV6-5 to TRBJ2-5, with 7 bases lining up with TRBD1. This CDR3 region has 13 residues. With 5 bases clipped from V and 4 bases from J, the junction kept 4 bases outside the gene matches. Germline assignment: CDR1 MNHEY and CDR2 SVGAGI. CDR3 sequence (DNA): TGTGCCAGCAGTGATGGACAGGTAGAGACCCAGTACTTC. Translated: CASSDGQVETQYF.

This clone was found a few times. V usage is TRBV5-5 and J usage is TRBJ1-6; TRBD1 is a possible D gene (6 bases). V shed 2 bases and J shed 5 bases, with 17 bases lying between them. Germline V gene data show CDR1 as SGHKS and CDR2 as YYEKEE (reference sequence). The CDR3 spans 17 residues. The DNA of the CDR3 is TGTGCCAGCAGCTTTTGGGGGCGAACGCAGGATAATTCACCCCTCCACTTT. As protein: CASSFWGRTQDNSPLHF.

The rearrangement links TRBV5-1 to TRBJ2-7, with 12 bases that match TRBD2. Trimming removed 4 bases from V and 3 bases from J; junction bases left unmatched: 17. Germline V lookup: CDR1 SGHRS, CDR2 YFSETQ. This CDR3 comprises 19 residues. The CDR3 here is CASSLPGTVGLAGYYEQYF. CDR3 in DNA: TGCGCCAGCAGCCTCCCTGGGACGGTGGGACTAGCGGGTTACTACGAGCAGTACTTC.

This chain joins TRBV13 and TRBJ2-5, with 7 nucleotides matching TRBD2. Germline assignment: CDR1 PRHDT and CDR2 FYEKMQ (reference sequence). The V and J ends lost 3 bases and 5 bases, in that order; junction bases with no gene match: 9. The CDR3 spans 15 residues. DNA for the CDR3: TGTGCCAGCAGCTTTTACGGGGGGACTGGGGAGACCCAGTACTTC. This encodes CASSFYGGTGETQYF.

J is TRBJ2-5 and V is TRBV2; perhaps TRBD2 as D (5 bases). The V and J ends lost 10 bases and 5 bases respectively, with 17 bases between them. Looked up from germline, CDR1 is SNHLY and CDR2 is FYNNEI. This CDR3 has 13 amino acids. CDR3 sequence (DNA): TGTGCCACCACCGGGATCGCTAAGGAGACCCAGTACTTC. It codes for CATTGIAKETQYF.

CDR3 sequence reads: CASSPQFGQRRAYEQYF. In DNA, the CDR3 is TGTGCCAGCAGCCCCCAGTTCGGACAGCGGAGAGCCTACGAGCAGTACTTC. The chain combines TRBV7-9 with TRBJ2-7; D is possibly TRBD1 (6 bases). Germline CDR1 and CDR2: SEHNR and FQNEAQ (reference sequence). Trimming took off 5 bases at V and 2 bases at J, with 22 bases between the two ends. The CDR3 is made up of 17 amino acids.

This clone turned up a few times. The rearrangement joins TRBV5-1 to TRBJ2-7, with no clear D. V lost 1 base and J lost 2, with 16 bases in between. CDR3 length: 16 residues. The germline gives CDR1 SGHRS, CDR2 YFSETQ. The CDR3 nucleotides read TGCGCCAGCAGCTTGAGCTGGCGGCAGAAAACCTACGAGCAGTACTTC. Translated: CASSLSWRQKTYEQYF. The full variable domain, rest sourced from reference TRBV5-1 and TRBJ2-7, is KAGVTQTPRYLIKTRGQQVTLSCSPISGHRSVSWYQQTPGQGLQFLFEYFSETQRNKGNFPGRFSGRQFSNSRSEMNVSTLELGDSALYLCASSLSWRQKTYEQYFGPGTRLTVT.

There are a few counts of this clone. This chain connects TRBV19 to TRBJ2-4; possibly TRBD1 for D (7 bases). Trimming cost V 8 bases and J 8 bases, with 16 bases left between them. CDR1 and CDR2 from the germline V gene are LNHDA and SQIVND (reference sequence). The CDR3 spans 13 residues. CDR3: CASRSQGGDIQYF. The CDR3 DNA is TGTGCCAGTCGATCTCAGGGGGGAGACATTCAGTACTTC. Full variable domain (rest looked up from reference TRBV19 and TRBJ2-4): DGGITQSPKYLFRKEGQNVTLSCEQNLNHDAMYWYRQDPGQGLRLIYYSQIVNDFQKGDIAEGYSVSREKKESFPLTVTSAQKNPTAFYLCASRSQGGDIQYFGAGTRLSVL.

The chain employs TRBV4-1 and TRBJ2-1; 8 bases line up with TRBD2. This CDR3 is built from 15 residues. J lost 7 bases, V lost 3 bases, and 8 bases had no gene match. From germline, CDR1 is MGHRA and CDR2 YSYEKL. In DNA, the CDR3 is TGCGCCAGCAGCCACCCGGGAGGGGTCTGGAATGAGCAGTTCTTC. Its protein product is CASSHPGGVWNEQFF.

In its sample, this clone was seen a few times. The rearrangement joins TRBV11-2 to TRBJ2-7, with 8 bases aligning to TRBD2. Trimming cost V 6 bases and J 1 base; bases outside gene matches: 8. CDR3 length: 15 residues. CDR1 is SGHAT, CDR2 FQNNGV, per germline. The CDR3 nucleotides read TGTGCCAGCAGGATAGCGGGACCTTCATCCTACGAGCAGTACTTC. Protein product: CASRIAGPSSYEQYF.

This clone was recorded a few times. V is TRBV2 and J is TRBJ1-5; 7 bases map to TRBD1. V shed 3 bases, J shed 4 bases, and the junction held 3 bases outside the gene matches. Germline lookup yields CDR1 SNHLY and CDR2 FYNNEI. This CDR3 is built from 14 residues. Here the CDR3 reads CASSDRTGNQPQHF. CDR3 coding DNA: TGTGCCAGCAGTGATAGGACAGGTAATCAGCCCCAGCATTTT.

CDR3 protein: CASSVQGSYEQYF. The CDR3 DNA is TGTGCCAGCAGTGTGCAGGGATCCTACGAGCAGTACTTC. The V and J genes are TRBV2 and TRBJ2-7; maybe TRBD1 (5 bases). Looked up from germline, CDR1 is SNHLY and CDR2 is FYNNEI. V was clipped by 4 bases and J by 1 base, with 8 bases between them. This CDR3 is 13 amino acids long.

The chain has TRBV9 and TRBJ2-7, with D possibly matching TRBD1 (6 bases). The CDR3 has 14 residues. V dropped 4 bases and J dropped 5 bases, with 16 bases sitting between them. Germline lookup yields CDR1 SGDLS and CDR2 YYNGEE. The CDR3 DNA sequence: TGTGCCAGCAGCCCATCTCACAGGGTCGACGAGCAGTACTTC. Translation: CASSPSHRVDEQYF.

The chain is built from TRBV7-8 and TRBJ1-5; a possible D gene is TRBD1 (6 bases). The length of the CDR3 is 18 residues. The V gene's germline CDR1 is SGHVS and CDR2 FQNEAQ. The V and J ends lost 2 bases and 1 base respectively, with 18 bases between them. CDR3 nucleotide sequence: TGTGCCAGCAGCTTATTTCAGGGGAGCAGGGTGAGCAATCAGCCCCAGCATTTT. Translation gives CASSLFQGSRVSNQPQHF.